These 14 T cell receptor beta chains came from one sample sequenced in a study of shared clonotypes between healthy human individuals. Assay: immunoSEQ multiplex PCR; the TCRdb copy retains only in-frame clones and omits some. This table holds around 2,000,000 clones, 95% found once. Sample: naive CD4+ T cells sorted from blood. This sample's subset: CD45RA+ positively selected. These receptors came from a man younger than 30 in good health.

V and J are TRBV11-2 and TRBJ2-7; D ambiguous. Germline-derived CDR1 and CDR2 are SGHAT and FQNNGV. This CDR3 has 13 residues. With 2 bases removed from V and 2 bases from J, the gap between germline ends came to 7 bases. This CDR3 reads CASSLQAAYEQYF. CDR3 nucleotides: TGTGCCAGCAGCTTACAGGCTGCCTACGAGCAGTACTTC. The variable domain in full, with the rest retrieved from reference TRBV11-2 and TRBJ2-7, is EAGVAQSPRYKIIEKRQSVAFWCNPISGHATLYWYQQILGQGPKLLIQFQNNGVVDDSQLPKDRFSAERLKGVDSTLKIQPAKLEDSAVYLCASSLQAAYEQYFGPGTRLTVT.

As concerns this clone: This same CDR3 is encoded by further DNA sequences in the sample. The chain uses TRBV7-9 and TRBJ2-1, with 9 positions matching TRBD2. Trimming at V came to 1 base and at J to 7 bases, leaving 5 bases not matched to a gene. This CDR3 has 15 amino acids. The V gene's germline CDR1 is SEHNR and CDR2 FQNEAQ (reference sequence). CDR3 DNA sequence: TGTGCCAGCAGCTTAGGACTAGCGGAAGTTAATGAGCAGTTCTTC. Translated: CASSLGLAEVNEQFF. Combining the CDR3 with reference TRBV7-9 and TRBJ2-1 gives the whole variable domain DTGVSQNPRHKITKRGQNVTFRCDPISEHNRLYWYRQTLGQGPEFLTYFQNEAQLEKSRLLSDRFSAERPKGSFSTLEIQRTEQGDSAMYLCASSLGLAEVNEQFFGPGTRLTVL.

About this clone itself: Additional DNA sequences in this sample encode the identical CDR3. The chain joins TRBV18 to TRBJ2-3; D might be TRBD1 (6 bases). Germline lookup yields CDR1 KGHSH and CDR2 LQKENI. The CDR3 has 14 amino acids. Trimming took off 0 bases at V and 2 bases at J, with 6 bases between the two ends. The CDR3 here is CASSPPGATDTQYF. DNA of the CDR3: TGTGCCAGCTCACCACCGGGGGCCACAGATACGCAGTATTTT. The full variable domain, rest sourced from reference TRBV18 and TRBJ2-3, is NAGVMQNPRHLVRRRGQEARLRCSPMKGHSHVYWYRQLPEEGLKFMVYLQKENIIDESGMPKERFSAEFPKEGPSILRIQQVVRGDSAAYFCASSPPGATDTQYFGPGTRLTVL.

The V and J genes are TRBV30 and TRBJ2-7; 9 nucleotides match TRBD2. The CDR3 sequence is 15 residues long. The V and J ends lost 2 bases and 7 bases, in that order; junction bases with no gene match: 12. From germline, CDR1 is GTSNPN and CDR2 SVGIG (reference sequence). The CDR3 coding sequence is TGTGCCTGGAGTAATCTAGCGGGAAGGAAGGGAGAGCAGTACTTC. Protein sequence: CAWSNLAGRKGEQYF. Drawing the rest from reference TRBV30 and TRBJ2-7, the complete variable domain is SQTIHQWPATLVQPVGSPLSLECTVEGTSNPNLYWYRQAAGRGLQLLFYSVGIGQISSEVPQNLSASRPQDRQFILSSKKLLLSDSGFYLCAWSNLAGRKGEQYFGPGTRLTVT.

The V gene is TRBV11-2, the J gene TRBJ1-2; tentatively, D is TRBD1 (6 bases). CDR1 is SGHAT and CDR2 is FQNNGV in the germline V gene. V was trimmed by 3 bases and J by 0 bases, leaving 14 bases between them. The length of the CDR3 is 16 residues. The CDR3: CASSLTGKNTNYGYTF. The CDR3 region has the DNA TGTGCCAGCAGCTTGACAGGAAAAAATACTAACTATGGCTACACCTTC.

The chain employs TRBV5-1 and TRBJ2-3; 8 bases map to TRBD1. From germline, CDR1 is SGHRS and CDR2 YFSETQ. The CDR3 is made up of 15 amino acids. V was pared by 4 bases and J by 3 bases, with 7 bases of the junction left unmatched. CDR3 nucleotides: TGCGCCAGCAGCCGGACAGGGTTGGGAACAGATACGCAGTATTTT. Translation gives CASSRTGLGTDTQYF. Full variable domain (remainder filled in from reference TRBV5-1 and TRBJ2-3): KAGVTQTPRYLIKTRGQQVTLSCSPISGHRSVSWYQQTPGQGLQFLFEYFSETQRNKGNFPGRFSGRQFSNSRSEMNVSTLELGDSALYLCASSRTGLGTDTQYFGPGTRLTVL.

This chain connects TRBV29-1 to TRBJ2-7; D may be TRBD1 (5 bases). This CDR3 comprises 12 residues. Trimming removed 7 bases from V and 1 base from J, with 11 bases in between. Germline V gene lookup returns CDR1 SQVTM and CDR2 ANQGSEA. CDR3 DNA: TGCAGCGCGACCAGGGATTCCTACGAGCAGTACTTC. Its protein product is CSATRDSYEQYF.

This clone was seen a single time. This chain connects TRBV21-1 to TRBJ1-4. TRBV21-1 is listed as a pseudogene. The CDR3 is 19 residues long. CDR3 amino acids: CASSPGSGRVPFLNEKLFF. In DNA form, the CDR3 reads TGTGCCAGCAGCCCAGGGAGCGGCAGGGTCCCGTTCCTTAATGAAAAACTGTTTTTT.

V usage is TRBV6-6 and J usage is TRBJ1-2; 7 positions agree with TRBD1. This CDR3 contains 11 residues. The germline CDR1 and CDR2 sequences are MNHNY and SVGAGI (reference sequence). V shed 0 bases, J shed 13 bases, and the junction held 2 bases outside the gene matches. The CDR3 is CASSYSPGGTF. CDR3 bases: TGTGCCAGCAGTTACTCGCCAGGGGGCACCTTC.

The rearrangement uses TRBV10-1 and TRBJ1-6, with a tentative D call TRBD1 (5 bases). Trimming took off 3 bases at V and 0 bases at J, with 9 bases between the two ends. Germline CDR1 and CDR2: WNHNN and SYGVQD (reference sequence). The CDR3 contains 16 residues. As DNA, the CDR3 is TGCGCCAGCAGTGATAACAGGAGCTCCTATAATTCACCCCTCCACTTT. Amino acid sequence: CASSDNRSSYNSPLHF.

A note on this clone: The sample holds other DNA sequences that translate to the same CDR3. V is TRBV30 and J is TRBJ2-3; 9 bases align to TRBD1. This CDR3 has 12 amino acids. Unmatched junction bases numbered 2, after V lost 5 bases and J lost 5 bases. Per the germline V gene, CDR1 is GTSNPN and CDR2 is SVGIG (reference sequence). The CDR3 loop is CAWSTGGDTQYF. Here the CDR3 DNA reads TGTGCCTGGTCGACAGGGGGAGATACGCAGTATTTT.

The chain links TRBV27 to TRBJ1-6, with 7 bases lining up with TRBD1. Germline V CDR1 and CDR2: MNHEY, SMNVEV (reference sequence). This CDR3 is built from 16 residues. The trim removed 3 bases at V and 7 bases at J, leaving 9 bases unmatched. CDR3 region: CASSFQDRARNSPLHF. For the CDR3, the DNA is TGTGCCAGCAGTTTCCAAGACAGGGCGCGGAATTCACCCCTCCACTTT.

This sequence joins TRBV6-6 and TRBJ2-2, with D perhaps matching TRBD2 (5 bases). V lost 2 bases, J lost 1 base, and 8 bases lay in between. This CDR3 is 15 amino acids long. The germline gives CDR1 MNHNY, CDR2 SVGAGI (reference sequence). CDR3 in DNA: TGTGCCAGCAGTTACGCGGGTATGAACACCGGGGAGCTGTTTTTT. Amino acid sequence: CASSYAGMNTGELFF.

The chain has TRBV19 and TRBJ1-6; 7 bases match TRBD1. The ends lost 4 bases at V and 5 bases at J; junction bases unmatched: 8. The CDR3 runs 16 residues. From germline, CDR1 is LNHDA and CDR2 SQIVND (reference sequence). The CDR3 DNA follows: TGTGCCAGTAGTAGCGGACAGGCCTCTGATAATTCACCCCTCCACTTT. Protein sequence: CASSSGQASDNSPLHF. Drawing the rest from reference TRBV19 and TRBJ1-6, the complete variable domain is DGGITQSPKYLFRKEGQNVTLSCEQNLNHDAMYWYRQDPGQGLRLIYYSQIVNDFQKGDIAEGYSVSREKKESFPLTVTSAQKNPTAFYLCASSSGQASDNSPLHFGNGTRLTVT.